Listed here are 25 T cell receptor beta chains from one sample, sequenced in a study of blood T cell repertoires in COVID-19. The repertoire was sequenced with immunoSEQ multiplex PCR; TCRdb's copy has only in-frame clones and lacks some. The table lists approximately 140,000 clones, around 89% of them singletons, with about 2.5% in the top ten. Sequencing was performed on peripheral blood. The source of these receptors is a human donor with COVID-19, enrolled during active disease. The donor label of this sample is uncertain.

CDR3 sequence (DNA): TGCGCCAGCAGCCCCGGGGAAAGGGAGACCCAGTACTTC. Its protein is CASSPGERETQYF. This chain joins TRBV5-1 and TRBJ2-5; D possibly corresponds to TRBD2 (5 bases). Germline CDR1 SGHRS, CDR2 YFSETQ. Trimming pared 4 bases from V and 5 bases from J, leaving 12 bases between. This CDR3 region has 13 residues.

The chain's CDR3 is CASSPPFTGSETQYF. The DNA of the CDR3 is TGTGCCAGCTCCCCTCCTTTTACAGGGTCAGAGACCCAGTACTTC. The chain couples TRBV18 to TRBJ2-5; a possible D gene is TRBD1 (6 bases). This CDR3 region has 15 residues. Trimming cost V 6 bases and J 4 bases, with 18 bases left between them. Germline V CDR1 and CDR2: KGHSH, LQKENI.

This clone was found a few times. CDR3 nucleotide sequence: TGTGCCAGCAGCCATCCCGTGCGGGAGGCAGATACGCAGTATTTT. This translates into CASSHPVREADTQYF. V is TRBV7-9 and J is TRBJ2-3; 8 nucleotides align to TRBD2. V lost 5 bases to trimming and J lost 4 bases; unmatched junction nucleotides: 8. The V gene's germline CDR1 is SEHNR and CDR2 FQNEAQ (reference sequence). CDR3 size: 15 residues.

The chain links TRBV19 to TRBJ1-1; 10 nucleotides line up with TRBD1. CDR1 is LNHDA, CDR2 SQIVND, per germline (reference sequence). Trimming took 5 bases from V and 10 from J; bases not matched to a gene: 10. The CDR3 runs 14 residues. The CDR3 nucleotides are TGTGCCAGTAGTCCGACTCCCCGGACAGGGGGAGCTTTCTTT. The encoded protein is CASSPTPRTGGAFF.

This clone was seen a single time. The chain has TRBV5-1 and TRBJ1-4; 8 positions agree with TRBD1. This CDR3 has 16 residues. After removal of 0 bases from V and 7 bases from J, the junction contained 8 bases not matched to a gene. The germline CDR1 and CDR2 sequences are SGHRS and YFSETQ. The CDR3 here is CASSLEEQGTGEKLFF. As DNA, the CDR3 is TGCGCCAGCAGCTTGGAAGAACAGGGGACAGGTGAAAAACTGTTTTTT.

The chain links TRBV24-1 to TRBJ2-7; D not resolved. This CDR3 has 13 amino acids. Per germline, CDR1 KGHDR and CDR2 SFDVKD. V lost 3 bases and J 3 bases, leaving 8 bases between the germline ends. The CDR3: CATSDTPHYEQYF. The CDR3 bases are TGTGCCACCAGTGATACACCGCACTACGAGCAGTACTTC.

The chain uses TRBV5-1 and TRBJ1-3; D call uncertain. CDR1 is SGHRS and CDR2 is YFSETQ in the germline V gene. The V and J ends lost 0 bases and 3 bases respectively, with 7 bases between them. The CDR3 runs 14 residues. The chain's CDR3 is CASSLGTSGNTIYF. CDR3 bases: TGCGCCAGCAGCTTGGGAACGAGTGGAAACACCATATATTTT.

The J gene is TRBJ1-1, the V gene TRBV7-3; TRBD1 agrees at 7 bases. The junction had 9 bases not matched to a gene; V was cut back by 5 bases and J by 0 bases. Germline lookup yields CDR1 SGHTA and CDR2 FQGTGA. The CDR3 spans 16 residues. CDR3 amino acids: CASSPYPDRLNTEAFF. The CDR3 DNA is TGTGCCAGCAGCCCCTACCCGGACAGGTTGAACACTGAAGCTTTCTTT.

The rearrangement links TRBV2 to TRBJ1-4; D ambiguous. Germline CDR1 SNHLY, CDR2 FYNNEI. Trimming cost V 5 bases and J 8 bases, with 12 bases left between them. This CDR3 is 13 amino acids long. CDR3 in DNA: TGTGCCAGCAGTCTATTCAGCGAGGAAAAACTGTTTTTT. Translating gives CASSLFSEEKLFF.

CDR3 sequence: CASSEGHWGPYEQYF. CDR3 coding DNA: TGTGCCAGCAGTGAGGGACATTGGGGTCCCTACGAGCAGTACTTC. The rearrangement links TRBV6-1 to TRBJ2-7, with D tentatively TRBD1 (6 bases). Trimming pared 3 bases from V and 2 bases from J, leaving 14 bases between. CDR1 and CDR2 from the germline V gene are MNHNS and SASEGT. CDR3 length: 15 amino acids.

The chain recombines TRBV19 with TRBJ1-5; TRBD1 matches 8 bases. Germline CDR1 is LNHDA and CDR2 is SQIVND (reference sequence). The CDR3 consists of 14 residues. V lost 11 bases and J lost 1; bases outside the gene matches: 7. CDR3 in amino acids: CAADDRGSNQPQHF. In nucleotides, the CDR3 is TGTGCCGCCGACGACAGGGGCAGCAATCAGCCCCAGCATTTT.

V gene TRBV12-3 or TRBV12-4 combines with J gene TRBJ1-2; unclear D gene. The CDR3 sequence is 12 residues long. Trimming shortened V by 3 bases and J by 2 bases, and 4 bases separated the two germline ends. CDR3 DNA: TGTGCCAGCAGTTTCCAAAACTATGGCTACACCTTC. Its translation is CASSFQNYGYTF.

This chain connects TRBV15 to TRBJ1-1; D is perhaps TRBD1 (6 bases). V was pared by 9 bases and J by 4 bases, with 18 bases between. CDR3 length: 14 residues. Germline values: CDR1 LNHNV, CDR2 YYDKDF (reference sequence). DNA for the CDR3: TGTGCCACTAAAACAAGGGGGGGACCCACTGAAGCTTTCTTT. Translation: CATKTRGGPTEAFF.

This clone was recorded once. CDR3 DNA: TGTGCCAGCAGTGACTCCACAGGTGGTTGGGAAAAACTGTTTTTT. Its translation: CASSDSTGGWEKLFF. The chain recombines TRBV6-4 with TRBJ1-4, with a tentative D call TRBD1 (5 bases). The CDR3 spans 15 residues. V was trimmed by 0 bases and J by 8 bases, leaving 13 bases between them. The germline V gene has CDR1 MRHNA and CDR2 SNTAGT.

The chain is built from TRBV20-1 and TRBJ1-5; D not certain. Trimming took off 3 bases at V and 4 bases at J, with 10 bases between the two ends. In germline, CDR1 is DFQATT, CDR2 SNEGSKA (reference sequence). CDR3 length: 13 residues. The chain's CDR3 is CSASRNRNQPQHF. CDR3 DNA: TGCAGTGCTAGTAGGAACAGAAATCAGCCCCAGCATTTT.

V and J are TRBV29-1 and TRBJ1-2; D may be TRBD1 (5 bases). V lost 2 bases, J lost 7 bases, and 11 bases lay in between. The CDR3 has 12 amino acids. The germline V gene has CDR1 SQVTM and CDR2 ANQGSEA. The CDR3: CSVEKGQSGYTF. The DNA of the CDR3 is TGCAGCGTTGAAAAGGGGCAGAGTGGCTACACCTTC. Supplemented by reference TRBV29-1 and TRBJ1-2, the full variable domain reads SAVISQKPSRDICQRGTSLTIQCQVDSQVTMMFWYRQQPGQSLTLIATANQGSEATYESGFVIDKFPISRPNLTFSTLTVSNMSPEDSSIYLCSVEKGQSGYTFGSGTRLTVV.

The genes are TRBV15 and TRBJ1-2; 8 bases are shared with TRBD1. Germline assignment: CDR1 LNHNV and CDR2 YYDKDF (reference sequence). The length of the CDR3 is 16 residues. The junction had 7 bases not matched to a gene; V was cut back by 0 bases and J by 4 bases. The CDR3: CATSRELAGGVYGYTF. The CDR3 nucleotides read TGTGCCACCAGCAGAGAGCTGGCAGGGGGCGTCTATGGCTACACCTTC.

The CDR3 DNA reads TGTTGGGGGGGGACAGGGGCCGAGACCCAGTACTTC. As protein: CWGGTGAETQYF. The J gene is TRBJ2-5, the V gene TRBV12-3 or TRBV12-4; TRBD1 agrees at 10 bases. CDR3 length: 12 amino acids.

This CDR3 is CATALGGRADYGYTF. The CDR3 region has the DNA TGTGCCACCGCCTTGGGAGGGCGAGCCGACTATGGCTACACCTTC. V is TRBV28 and J is TRBJ1-2; D ambiguous. The V end lost 10 bases, the J end lost 3 bases, and 21 bases lay between the germline ends. The CDR3 is 15 amino acids. Germline CDR1 and CDR2: MDHEN and SYDVKM.

Only one count was recorded for this clone. The chain carries TRBV5-1 and TRBJ1-1; 8 bases fit TRBD1. With 1 base clipped from V and 5 bases from J, the junction kept 4 bases outside the gene matches. CDR1 is SGHRS and CDR2 is YFSETQ in the germline V gene. The CDR3 is 14 amino acids. The CDR3 DNA reads as TGCGCCAGCAGCTTGTTACAGGGGGGGACTGAAGCTTTCTTT. Amino acid sequence: CASSLLQGGTEAFF.

Of note for this clone: The same CDR3 can be traced to other DNA sequences in this sample. The CDR3 DNA sequence: TGCGCCAGCAGCTTGGCCGGGGGGGGGAATGAGCAGTTCTTC. Translated, it gives CASSLAGGGNEQFF. The chain joins TRBV5-1 to TRBJ2-1; 8 bases agree with TRBD2. Trimming removed 0 bases from V and 7 bases from J; junction bases left unmatched: 3. The CDR3 consists of 14 residues. In germline, CDR1 is SGHRS, CDR2 YFSETQ.

The sample holds one count of this clone. The V call is TRBV11-2, the J call TRBJ1-3; D unclear. CDR3 size: 11 residues. Trimming cost V 5 bases and J 3 bases, with 2 bases left between them. The germline CDR1 and CDR2 sequences are SGHAT and FQNNGV. The CDR3 DNA sequence: TGTGCCAGCAGCCGTGGAAACACCATATATTTT. Its protein is CASSRGNTIYF.

The V call is TRBV5-1, the J call TRBJ1-2, with TRBD1 as a possible D gene (5 bases). V shed 0 bases and J shed 5 bases, with 8 bases lying between them. CDR3 length equals 13 residues. Germline CDR1 and CDR2: SGHRS and YFSETQ. The CDR3 region has the DNA TGCGCCAGCAGCTTGGTCCAGGGATATGGCTACACCTTC. Its translation: CASSLVQGYGYTF. Full variable domain (missing parts from reference TRBV5-1 and TRBJ1-2): KAGVTQTPRYLIKTRGQQVTLSCSPISGHRSVSWYQQTPGQGLQFLFEYFSETQRNKGNFPGRFSGRQFSNSRSEMNVSTLELGDSALYLCASSLVQGYGYTFGSGTRLTVV.

In DNA form, the CDR3 reads TGCGCCAGCAGCCCCGACCGGCGGACTGAAGCTTTCTTT. Amino acid sequence: CASSPDRRTEAFF. The V and J genes are TRBV4-1 and TRBJ1-1; D ambiguous. Trimming stripped 4 bases from V and 5 bases from J, with 11 bases between. The germline V gene has CDR1 MGHRA and CDR2 YSYEKL. The length of the CDR3 is 13 residues.

This clone was picked up one time. The rearrangement uses TRBV4-1 and TRBJ2-1; D might be TRBD1 (6 bases). The germline V gene has CDR1 MGHRA and CDR2 YSYEKL. This CDR3 is built from 13 residues. V gave up 8 bases and J gave up 5 bases, with 13 bases separating them. CDR3 residues: CASARQADNEQFF. CDR3 nucleotide sequence: TGCGCCAGCGCGCGACAGGCTGACAATGAGCAGTTCTTC.